The rows below give T cell receptor beta chains drawn from one sample of a study of tumor and adjacent non-tumor tissue in lung cancer. Via MiXCR, TCRdb re-called the multiplex PCR reads, giving one row per CDR3 protein. The sample has 50,000 or so distinct CDR3 sequences; 74% are singletons. The sequenced material came from distant non-tumor lung tissue. The receptors originated from an older woman with non-small cell lung cancer. Both conserved end residues are part of each CDR3. D genes are given only for firm matches. Clone size is shown for a subset of rows, as once, few, many or a class of expanded clone.

D | J | V | size | CDR3 | DNA
. | TRBJ2-1 | TRBV28 | . | CTSSLGGFNYNEQFF | TGTACTAGCAGTTTGGGGGGCTTTAACTACAATGAGCAGTTCTTC
. | TRBJ1-4 | TRBV4-3 | once | CASSCKLGGGSEKLFF | TGCGCCAGCAGCTGCAAGTTGGGTGGGGGAAGCGAAAAACTGTTTTTT
TRBD2 | TRBJ2-7 | TRBV28 | . | CASSLTLAGGYEQYF | TGTGCCAGCAGTTTAACCTTGGCGGGGGGTTACGAGCAGTACTTC
TRBD2 | TRBJ2-1 | TRBV11-3 | . | CASSLSGTSANNEQFF | TGTGCCAGCAGCTTGTCAGGGACTAGCGCGAACAATGAGCAGTTCTTC
. | TRBJ1-1 | TRBV6-5 | . | CASRDDRVWNTEAFF | TGTGCCAGCAGGGACGATAGGGTATGGAACACTGAAGCTTTCTTT
. | TRBJ2-2 | TRBV6-2/TRBV6-3 | . | CAYSYTQQRANTGELPF | TGTGCCTACAGTTACACCCAACAGAGGGCCAACACCGGGGAGCTGCCTTTT
. | TRBJ2-3 | TRBV6-5 | many | CASSPLLIQSTDTQYF | TGTGCCAGCAGTCCCCTACTCATTCAGTCCACAGATACGCAGTATTTT
. | TRBJ2-3 | TRBV30 | once | CAWNPGASTDTQYF | TGTGCCTGGAATCCAGGGGCTAGCACAGATACACAGTATTTT
. | TRBJ2-2 | TRBV5-6 | . | CANRRYGKDTGELFF | TGTGCCAACAGGAGATACGGGAAAGACACCGGGGAGCTGTTTTTT
TRBD1 | TRBJ1-1 | TRBV5-1 | . | CASSPATGNTQAFF | TGCGCCAGTAGCCCCGCGACAGGGAACACTCAAGCTTTCTTT
TRBD2 | TRBJ2-7 | TRBV4-3 | . | CASSQRASGTYEQYF | TGCGCCAGCAGCCAAAGGGCTAGCGGGACCTACGAGCAGTACTTC
. | TRBJ1-4 | TRBV4-3 | . | CASNPGEGIKKPFF | TGCGCCAGCAATCCGGGAGAGGGTATTAAAAAACCGTTTTTT
TRBD2 | TRBJ2-7 | TRBV4-1 | . | CASSQTSGRRYEQYF | TGTGCCAGCAGCCAAACTAGCGGGAGACGATACGAGCAGTACTTC
. | TRBJ1-4 | TRBV4-3 | once | CPDSRKSGGGSEKLFF | TGCCCCGACAGCCGCAAGTCGGGTGGGGGAAGCGAAAAACTGTTTTTT
TRBD1 | TRBJ2-4 | TRBV6-5 | . | CASRLGRDRDRNIQYF | TGTGCCAGCAGACTGGGCCGGGACAGGGATCGGAACATTCAGTACTTC
TRBD2 | TRBJ2-3 | TRBV6-6 | . | CAIATGLAGGLACTQYF | TGTGCCATCGCCACCGGACTAGCGGGAGGGTTGGCATGTACGCAGTATTTT
TRBD2 | TRBJ2-7 | TRBV5-4 | . | CASSLISGGSYERYF | TGTGCCAGCAGCTTGATCAGCGGGGGGTCCTACGAGCGGTACTTC
. | TRBJ2-7 | TRBV11-2 | . | CASSYWSSGSYEQYF | TGTGCCAGCAGCTACTGGTCTAGTGGGAGCTACGAGCAGTACTTC
. | TRBJ2-3 | TRBV11-2 | . | CASTLNQGSDTQYF | TGTGCCAGCACTTTAAATCAGGGGTCAGATACGCAGTATTTT
. | TRBJ2-7 | TRBV6-2/TRBV6-3 | . | CASNLQGDTYEQYF | TGTGCCAGCAATTTACAAGGGGACACCTACGAGCAGTACTTC
. | TRBJ2-1 | TRBV29-1 | . | CSVDYLALGELFF | TGCAGCGTTGATTATCTAGCGCTCGGTGAGCTGTTCTTC
TRBD1 | TRBJ2-5 | TRBV12-3/TRBV12-4 | . | CTTSLGTGSTQETQYF | TGTACCACCAGTTTAGGGACAGGGTCAACTCAAGAGACCCAGTACTTC
. | TRBJ2-3 | TRBV11-3 | . | CASSLDDVYTQYF | TGTGCCAGCAGCTTAGACGATGTCTATACGCAGTATTTT